These 18 T cell receptor beta chains came from one sample sequenced in a study of cytomegalovirus exposure and HLA in healthy donors. The primer mix had 60 Vbeta and 13 Jbeta primers. The protocol was immunoSEQ multiplex PCR, while the TCRdb copy is restricted to in-frame clones and leaves out a portion. Its table records about 25,000 clones. What was sequenced was PBMCs. Source of these receptors: a male donor in good health and CMV-seropositive.

The V call is TRBV2, the J call TRBJ2-7; D unclear. V shed 5 bases and J shed 0 bases, with 11 bases lying between them. Germline CDR1 is SNHLY and CDR2 is FYNNEI. The CDR3 loop spans 14 amino acids. CDR3 protein: CASSPPPSSYEQYF. CDR3 sequence (DNA): TGTGCCAGCAGTCCCCCCCCCTCCTCCTACGAGCAGTACTTC. The complete variable domain, with remaining parts taken from reference TRBV2 and TRBJ2-7, reads EPEVTQTPSHQVTQMGQEVILRCVPISNHLYFYWYRQILGQKVEFLVSFYNNEISEKSEIFDDQFSVERPDGSNFTLKIRSTKLEDSAMYFCASSPPPSSYEQYFGPGTRLTVT.

The chain combines TRBV6-5 with TRBJ1-1; the match to TRBD1 covers 7 bases. The CDR3 extends over 15 amino acids. The V gene's germline CDR1 is MNHEY and CDR2 SVGAGI. V shed 0 bases and J 4 bases; nucleotides not matched to a gene: 5. The CDR3 DNA sequence: TGTGCCAGCAGTTACTCCCAGGGGACAGCCACTGAAGCTTTCTTT. The encoded protein is CASSYSQGTATEAFF.

This chain uses TRBV4-2 with TRBJ1-2; D unclear. The V end lost 0 bases, the J end lost 0 bases, and 11 bases lay between the germline ends. In germline, CDR1 is LGHNA, CDR2 YNFKEQ. The CDR3 totals 16 residues. CDR3 sequence reads: CASSQDLTVANYGYTF. Here the CDR3 DNA reads TGTGCCAGCAGCCAAGATCTAACGGTAGCTAACTATGGCTACACCTTC.

The rearrangement links TRBV6-5 to TRBJ1-5, with D tentatively TRBD1 (6 bases). In germline, CDR1 is MNHEY, CDR2 SVGAGI. The CDR3 is 15 amino acids. V was trimmed by 5 bases and J by 4 bases, leaving 15 bases between them. In DNA, the CDR3 is TGTGCCAGCAGTCGTACAGGGTACGGGAATCAGCCCCAGCATTTT. Encoded protein: CASSRTGYGNQPQHF.

This chain connects TRBV30 to TRBJ1-4; D may be TRBD1 (5 bases). Germline V gene sequence: CDR1 GTSNPN, CDR2 SVGIG (reference sequence). There are 14 residues in the CDR3. Deletions cut 4 bases from V and 4 bases from J, with 13 bases between. The CDR3 coding sequence is TGTGCCTGGACTCGGGACTTTCATAATGAAAAACTGTTTTTT. It encodes CAWTRDFHNEKLFF.

The rearrangement joins TRBV18 to TRBJ2-2; 10 bases line up with TRBD1. V was pared by 2 bases and J by 3 bases, with 9 bases of the junction left unmatched. The CDR3 totals 18 residues. From germline, CDR1 is KGHSH and CDR2 LQKENI. The CDR3 DNA sequence: TGTGCCAGCTCACCATGGGTTACCGGGACAGGGGACACCGGGGAGCTGTTTTTT. This gives the protein CASSPWVTGTGDTGELFF.

The V gene is TRBV6-4, the J gene TRBJ2-1, with a tentative D call TRBD2 (6 bases). Germline V gives CDR1 MRHNA, CDR2 SNTAGT. The CDR3 runs 13 residues. The V end was cut by 4 bases, the J end by 7 bases, with 11 bases between. The CDR3 loop reads CASSVLARNEQFF. The CDR3 nucleotides are TGTGCCAGCAGTGTACTAGCCCGGAATGAGCAGTTCTTC.

This rearrangement joins TRBV11-2 to TRBJ1-5; 8 bases match TRBD1. The CDR3 consists of 14 residues. Germline assignment: CDR1 SGHAT and CDR2 FQNNGV. V trimming: 3 bases; J trimming: 7 bases; junction bases outside the gene matches: 5. CDR3 in amino acids: CASSFDRGGQPQHF. The CDR3 nucleotides read TGTGCCAGCAGCTTCGACAGGGGAGGGCAGCCCCAGCATTTT. The complete variable domain, with remaining parts taken from reference TRBV11-2 and TRBJ1-5, reads EAGVAQSPRYKIIEKRQSVAFWCNPISGHATLYWYQQILGQGPKLLIQFQNNGVVDDSQLPKDRFSAERLKGVDSTLKIQPAKLEDSAVYLCASSFDRGGQPQHFGDGTRLSIL.

The chain carries TRBV6-5 and TRBJ2-3; no reliable D call. Looked up from germline, CDR1 is MNHEY and CDR2 is SVGAGI. This CDR3 has 12 amino acids. V lost 4 bases and J lost 8, with 10 bases in between. The DNA for the CDR3 is TGTGCCAGCAGTTCCTCCCCGAGTACGCAGTATTTT. Residues: CASSSSPSTQYF.

This sequence joins TRBV30 and TRBJ1-6; D unclear. Trimming took off 1 base at V and 8 bases at J, with 18 bases between the two ends. The CDR3 length is 16 residues. Germline assignment: CDR1 GTSNPN and CDR2 SVGIG (reference sequence). The CDR3 bases are TGTGCCTGGAGTGCCGAGCCATCGGGTTCCGATTCACCCCTCCACTTT. Protein sequence: CAWSAEPSGSDSPLHF.

The gene calls are TRBV10-3 and TRBJ2-3, with D possibly TRBD1 on 5 matching bases. Germline CDR1 is ENHRY and CDR2 is SYGVKD. Trimming left V 10 bases short and J 1 base short, with 15 bases between. The CDR3 has 14 residues. The CDR3 is CASKTAFGTDTQYF. CDR3 sequence (DNA): TGTGCCAGTAAGACAGCCTTCGGCACAGATACGCAGTATTTT.

The V and J genes are TRBV6-1 and TRBJ1-1, with 8 bases matching TRBD1. Trimming took 2 bases from V and 4 from J; bases not matched to a gene: 9. The length of the CDR3 is 16 residues. Germline V gives CDR1 MNHNS, CDR2 SASEGT. In DNA form, the CDR3 reads TGTGCCAGCAGTGAAACCCTAGGACAGGGTAGCACTGAAGCTTTCTTT. Its translation: CASSETLGQGSTEAFF.

The rearrangement links TRBV6-5 to TRBJ1-1; D call uncertain. Between the trimmed V and J ends, which lost 6 bases and 6 bases, there was a span of 8 bases. The CDR3 sequence is 11 residues long. The germline V gene encodes CDR1 MNHEY and CDR2 SVGAGI. The CDR3 coding sequence is TGTGCCAGCAGCCCTGAGGCTGAAGCTTTCTTT. It translates to CASSPEAEAFF.

The chain combines TRBV2 with TRBJ2-5, with D hard to call. Germline loops: CDR1 SNHLY, CDR2 FYNNEI. Trimming cost V 6 bases and J 4 bases, with 12 bases left between them. CDR3 length: 13 amino acids. This CDR3 is CASRISYGETQYF. The CDR3 DNA sequence: TGTGCCAGCAGGATATCCTACGGAGAGACCCAGTACTTC.

This rearrangement joins TRBV10-3 to TRBJ2-6; 8 bases fit TRBD1. J gave up 2 bases and V 6 bases, and 9 bases lay outside the gene matches. The CDR3 length is 17 residues. Germline assignment: CDR1 ENHRY and CDR2 SYGVKD. In DNA form, the CDR3 reads TGTGCCATCAGGGCGCCGGGACAGGTAGCTGGGGCCAACGTCCTGACTTTC. Protein: CAIRAPGQVAGANVLTF.

This chain connects TRBV7-3 to TRBJ1-1; 7 nucleotides match TRBD1. The CDR3 sequence is 14 residues long. The junction had 8 bases not matched to a gene; V was cut back by 4 bases and J by 6 bases. Germline lookup yields CDR1 SGHTA and CDR2 FQGTGA. Here the CDR3 reads CASSSPGQPAEAFF. The CDR3 DNA sequence: TGTGCCAGCAGCTCACCGGGACAGCCAGCTGAAGCTTTCTTT.

The chain employs TRBV4-2 and TRBJ2-7; D is possibly TRBD1 (6 bases). V shed 4 bases and J shed 4 bases, with 11 bases lying between them. The germline CDR1 and CDR2 sequences are LGHNA and YNFKEQ. This CDR3 is 13 amino acids long. The CDR3 DNA is TGTGCCAGCAGCCGTAATACAGGGTACGAGCAGTACTTC. As protein: CASSRNTGYEQYF.

This sequence joins TRBV29-1 and TRBJ1-1, with D uncertain. Germline V gene lookup returns CDR1 SQVTM and CDR2 ANQGSEA. V shed 1 base and J shed 0 bases, with 9 bases lying between them. CDR3 length: 14 amino acids. The CDR3, as DNA: TGCAGCGTTGAAGCACAGCTTATGAACACTGAAGCTTTCTTT. The encoded protein is CSVEAQLMNTEAFF.